This passage covers 24 T cell receptor beta chains from one sample sequenced in a study of T cells after yellow fever vaccination. TCRdb passed the 5' RACE reads through MiXCR, listing each CDR3 protein once. The sample contains approximately 250,000 distinct CDR3 sequences, roughly 5% of which appear only once. This specimen was CD4+ T cells sorted from PBMCs, taken on the day of the yellow fever booster vaccination. Receptors were obtained from a man between 18 and 35 years old who received the YFV17D yellow fever vaccine.

This clonotype came up many times. The chain combines TRBV12-3 or TRBV12-4 with TRBJ2-5, with D tentatively TRBD1 or TRBD2 (6 bases each). There are 14 residues in the CDR3. Trimming pared 6 bases from V and 5 bases from J, leaving 16 bases between. For the CDR3, the DNA is TGTGCCAGCAGGTCGTACGGGGGCGAGGAGACCCAGTACTTC. The encoded protein is CASRSYGGEETQYF.

This clonotype was seen repeatedly, ten times or more. The chain combines TRBV6-4 with TRBJ2-3, with 11 bases that match TRBD2. CDR3 length equals 15 residues. Looked up from germline, CDR1 is MRHNA and CDR2 is SNTAGT. With 4 bases clipped from V and 3 bases from J, the junction kept 3 bases outside the gene matches. In DNA form, the CDR3 reads TGTGCCAGCAGTGCCTCTAGCGGGGGGACAGATACGCAGTATTTT. Residues: CASSASSGGTDTQYF.

This clonotype was recorded a few times. V usage is TRBV12-3 or TRBV12-4 and J usage is TRBJ1-6; a possible D gene is TRBD1 (5 bases). V was clipped by 10 bases and J by 8 bases, with 18 bases between them. The CDR3 consists of 14 residues. CDR3 in amino acids: CATGGGVNDSPLHF. In DNA, the CDR3 is TGTGCCACCGGAGGAGGGGTAAATGATTCACCCCTCCACTTT.

In this sample, this clonotype turned up a few times. The rearrangement uses TRBV9 and TRBJ2-3; D call uncertain. CDR1 is SGDLS and CDR2 is YYNGEE in the germline V gene. The V end lost 0 bases, the J end lost 6 bases, and 11 bases lay between the germline ends. This CDR3 spans 14 amino acids. Here the CDR3 reads CASSVDSPADTQYF. CDR3 nucleotide sequence: TGTGCCAGCAGCGTAGATTCACCCGCCGATACGCAGTATTTT.

This clonotype has just a few counts. The genes are TRBV7-9 and TRBJ2-6; D perhaps matches TRBD2 (6 bases). Trimming removed 3 bases from V and 0 bases from J, with 9 bases in between. From germline, CDR1 is SEHNR and CDR2 FQNEAQ (reference sequence). The CDR3 totals 16 residues. CDR3 amino acids: CASSFGGHSGANVLTF. The CDR3 DNA reads as TGTGCCAGCAGCTTTGGAGGGCACTCTGGGGCCAACGTCCTGACTTTC.

The chain combines TRBV19 with TRBJ2-2, with 7 positions matching TRBD2. Germline loops: CDR1 LNHDA, CDR2 SQIVND (reference sequence). The V segment lost 5 bases and the J segment 6 bases; nucleotides outside the gene matches: 6. The CDR3 spans 14 residues. DNA of the CDR3: TGTGCCAGTAGTGGCTACCTAGCGGCCGGGGAGCTGTTTTTT. Encoded protein: CASSGYLAAGELFF.

Many counts were recorded for this clonotype. V usage is TRBV5-1 and J usage is TRBJ2-7; a weak D match, TRBD1 (7 bases). CDR3 length equals 18 residues. Germline CDR1 reads SGHRS; CDR2 reads YFSETQ. Trimming took 1 base from V and 2 from J, leaving 22 bases between them. The CDR3 sequence: CASSLSRGKTGQTYEQYF. The CDR3 DNA is TGCGCCAGCAGCTTGTCCCGGGGGAAGACAGGGCAGACCTACGAGCAGTACTTC.

The chain links TRBV20-1 to TRBJ2-7; weak D call: TRBD2 (6 bases). Between the trimmed V and J ends, which lost 2 bases and 3 bases, there was a span of 8 bases. In germline, CDR1 is DFQATT, CDR2 SNEGSKA (reference sequence). The CDR3 is 12 residues long. CDR3 protein: CSARPGDYEQYF. CDR3 nucleotide sequence: TGCAGTGCTAGACCGGGGGACTACGAGCAGTACTTC.

This clonotype was counted a few times. The genes are TRBV3-1 and TRBJ1-2; unclear D gene. Between the trimmed V and J ends, which lost 2 bases and 4 bases, there was a span of 11 bases. Per germline, CDR1 LGHDT and CDR2 YNNKEL (reference sequence). This CDR3 is 14 amino acids long. In DNA form, the CDR3 reads TGTGCCAGCAGCCAAAGCGCCAGTAGCTATGGCTACACCTTC. It codes for CASSQSASSYGYTF.

CDR3 loop: CASSGGAANTGELFF. CDR3 DNA: TGTGCCAGCAGCGGGGGGGCAGCGAACACCGGGGAGCTGTTTTTT. J is TRBJ2-2 and V is TRBV7-8; D may be TRBD2 (7 bases). Per the germline V gene, CDR1 is SGHVS and CDR2 is FQNEAQ. V lost 5 bases and J 0 bases, leaving 10 bases between the germline ends. The CDR3 length is 15 residues.

The sample holds many counts of this clonotype. This sequence joins TRBV30 and TRBJ1-3, with no clear D. The V end lost 3 bases, the J end lost 1 base, and 4 bases lay between the germline ends. The CDR3 length is 12 residues. The germline V gene has CDR1 GTSNPN and CDR2 SVGIG (reference sequence). The CDR3: CAWRGSGNTIYF. CDR3 bases: TGTGCCTGGAGAGGGTCTGGAAACACCATATATTTT.

The chain joins TRBV6-5 to TRBJ1-6; the match to TRBD1 covers 8 bases. Germline assignment: CDR1 MNHEY and CDR2 SVGAGI. The length of the CDR3 is 11 residues. V dropped 10 bases and J dropped 10; count of bases not matched to a gene: 3. CDR3 sequence: CATGQGSPLHF. CDR3 DNA sequence: TGTGCCACCGGACAGGGCTCACCCCTCCACTTT.

At least ten counts were recorded for this clonotype. The chain links TRBV20-1 to TRBJ2-3, with D hard to call. CDR3 length equals 13 residues. Germline CDR1 and CDR2: DFQATT and SNEGSKA (reference sequence). Trimming took 5 bases from V and 8 from J, leaving 17 bases between them. The chain's CDR3 is CSAPRPPAVTQYF. CDR3 nucleotide sequence: TGCAGTGCTCCTCGGCCCCCTGCTGTTACGCAGTATTTT.

This clonotype occurred many times. V gene TRBV29-1 combines with J gene TRBJ2-3; 7 nucleotides line up with TRBD1. V shed 2 bases, J shed 6 bases, and the junction held 8 bases outside the gene matches. CDR1 and CDR2 (germline): SQVTM, ANQGSEA. CDR3 length equals 14 residues. CDR3 protein: CSVESRGRWDTQYF. The CDR3 DNA is TGCAGCGTTGAATCGAGGGGGCGGTGGGATACGCAGTATTTT.

The chain carries TRBV20-1 and TRBJ2-7; TRBD1 might be the D (5 bases). This CDR3 comprises 20 residues. V lost 1 base and J 2 bases, leaving 30 bases between the germline ends. Germline V gene lookup returns CDR1 DFQATT and CDR2 SNEGSKA (reference sequence). The CDR3 DNA reads TGCAGTGCTAGAGGACCCATCCAGACAGAAGAAGGCTTAATAACCTACGAGCAGTACTTC. It is translated as CSARGPIQTEEGLITYEQYF.

This clonotype turned up a few times. The rearrangement uses TRBV7-2 and TRBJ2-1, with 13 nucleotides matching TRBD2. Germline V gene sequence: CDR1 SGHTA, CDR2 FQGNSA. This CDR3 contains 17 residues. V lost 5 bases, J lost 10 bases, and 14 bases stayed unmatched. The CDR3 DNA follows: TGTGCCAGCAGCCCGATACTCAGGACTAGCGGGGGCCACGAGCAGTTCTTC. It specifies CASSPILRTSGGHEQFF.

This clonotype showed up many times. The rearrangement uses TRBV6-1 and TRBJ1-3; no definite D call. The V end was cut by 10 bases, the J end by 0 bases, with 10 bases between. The CDR3 contains 13 residues. CDR1 and CDR2 (germline): MNHNS, SASEGT. CDR3 protein: CATRANSGNTIYF. The CDR3, as DNA: TGTGCCACGCGCGCTAACTCTGGAAACACCATATATTTT.

The chain recombines TRBV18 with TRBJ2-7; TRBD1 might be the D (6 bases). Germline-derived CDR1 and CDR2 are KGHSH and LQKENI. Trimming pared 2 bases from V and 3 bases from J, leaving 17 bases between. This CDR3 has 16 amino acids. Here the CDR3 DNA reads TGTGCCAGCTCACCAACTCGGGTAGGGGACAACTACGAGCAGTACGTC. It codes for CASSPTRVGDNYEQYV.

The count of this clonotype is one. A much larger clone differs from this one at a single base, so this may be a read error. Lacking the conserved final phenylalanine or tryptophan, this CDR3 likely reflects a read error. The rearrangement uses TRBV18 and TRBJ2-7, with D perhaps TRBD1 or TRBD2 (5 bases each). The V and J ends lost 6 bases and 0 bases respectively, with 12 bases between them. The CDR3 covers 14 residues. Germline V gives CDR1 KGHSH, CDR2 LQKENI. CDR3 residues: CASSRDLSSYEQYL. CDR3 coding DNA: TGTGCCAGCTCGAGGGACCTCAGCTCCTACGAGCAGTACCTC.

This clonotype was detected many times. The CDR3 DNA sequence: TGCGCCAGCAAAGGACAGGGCAGCACAGATACGCAGTATTTT. Protein: CASKGQGSTDTQYF. V gene TRBV5-1 combines with J gene TRBJ2-3; TRBD1 aligns across 8 bases. This CDR3 is 14 amino acids long. Per germline, CDR1 SGHRS and CDR2 YFSETQ. V gave up 6 bases and J gave up 0 bases; unmatched junction bases: 3.

This clonotype has a handful of counts. The chain links TRBV20-1 to TRBJ2-3; 9 bases line up with TRBD1. This CDR3 contains 14 residues. V gave up 5 bases and J gave up 5 bases; unmatched junction bases: 8. From germline, CDR1 is DFQATT and CDR2 SNEGSKA (reference sequence). DNA for the CDR3: TGCAGTGCTTTTCCGACAGGGGGTTTAGATACGCAGTATTTT. It specifies CSAFPTGGLDTQYF.

The V gene is TRBV5-4, the J gene TRBJ1-1, with D hard to call. The V gene lost 0 bases and the J gene lost 7 bases, with 13 bases spanning the gap. Germline V CDR1 and CDR2: SGHNT, YYREEE (reference sequence). The CDR3 spans 14 residues. The CDR3 nucleotides read TGTGCCAGCAGCTTGGCCAAGACGGCAGGTGAAGCTTTCTTT. It specifies CASSLAKTAGEAFF.

V gene TRBV2 combines with J gene TRBJ2-5; 8 positions match TRBD1. The CDR3 spans 12 residues. Germline V gene lookup returns CDR1 SNHLY and CDR2 FYNNEI. After removal of 8 bases from V and 5 bases from J, the junction contained 4 bases not matched to a gene. The CDR3, as DNA: TGTGCCAGCTGCCGGGACAGGGAGACCCAGTACTTC. This codes for CASCRDRETQYF.

This clonotype was counted only a few times. The chain couples TRBV12-3 or TRBV12-4 to TRBJ2-3; 7 nucleotides align to TRBD2. CDR3 length equals 14 residues. V trimming: 6 bases; J trimming: 0 bases; junction bases outside the gene matches: 3. Here the CDR3 reads CASRPSGSTDTQYF. The CDR3 region has the DNA TGTGCCAGCAGGCCTAGCGGAAGCACAGATACGCAGTATTTT.